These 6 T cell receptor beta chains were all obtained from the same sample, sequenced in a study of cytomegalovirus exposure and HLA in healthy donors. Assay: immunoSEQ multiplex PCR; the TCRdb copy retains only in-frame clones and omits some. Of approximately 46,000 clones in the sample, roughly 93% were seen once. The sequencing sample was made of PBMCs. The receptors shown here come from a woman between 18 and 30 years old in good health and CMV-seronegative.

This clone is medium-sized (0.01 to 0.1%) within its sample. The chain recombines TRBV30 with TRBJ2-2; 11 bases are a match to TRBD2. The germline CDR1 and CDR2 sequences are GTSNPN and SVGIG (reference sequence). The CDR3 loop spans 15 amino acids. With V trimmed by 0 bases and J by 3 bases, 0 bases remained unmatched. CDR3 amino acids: CAWSVLAGDTGELFF. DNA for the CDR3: TGTGCCTGGAGTGTACTAGCGGGAGACACCGGGGAGCTGTTTTTT.

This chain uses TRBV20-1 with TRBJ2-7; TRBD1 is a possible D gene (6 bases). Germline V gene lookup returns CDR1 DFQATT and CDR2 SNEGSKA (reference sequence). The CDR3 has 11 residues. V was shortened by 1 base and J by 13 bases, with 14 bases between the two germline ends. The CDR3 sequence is CSARVLGTPYF. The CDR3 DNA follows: TGCAGTGCTAGAGTTTTGGGGACACCCTACTTC.

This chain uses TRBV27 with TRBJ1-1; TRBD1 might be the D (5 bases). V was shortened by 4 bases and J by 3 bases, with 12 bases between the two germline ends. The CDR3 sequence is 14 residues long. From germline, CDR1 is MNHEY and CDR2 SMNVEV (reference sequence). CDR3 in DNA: TGTGCCAGCAGTTACCGACAGTGGGACACTGAAGCTTTCTTT. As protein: CASSYRQWDTEAFF.

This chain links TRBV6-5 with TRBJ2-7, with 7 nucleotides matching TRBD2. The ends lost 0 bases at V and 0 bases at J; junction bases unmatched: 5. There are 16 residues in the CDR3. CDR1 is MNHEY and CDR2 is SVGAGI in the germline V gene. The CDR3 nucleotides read TGTGCCAGCAGTTACTCCAGCGGGGAGAGCTCCTACGAGCAGTACTTC. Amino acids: CASSYSSGESSYEQYF.

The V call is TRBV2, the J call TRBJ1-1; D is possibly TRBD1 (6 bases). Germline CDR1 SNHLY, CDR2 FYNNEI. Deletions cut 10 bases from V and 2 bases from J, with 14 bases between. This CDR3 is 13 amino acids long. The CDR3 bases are TGTGCCACTCAGGACAGCTATAACACTGAAGCTTTCTTT. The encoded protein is CATQDSYNTEAFF.

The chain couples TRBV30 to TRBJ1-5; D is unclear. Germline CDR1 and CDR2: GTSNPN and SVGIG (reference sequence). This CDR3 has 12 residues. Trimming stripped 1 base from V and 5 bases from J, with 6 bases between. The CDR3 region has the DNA TGTGCCTGGAGTGGAGCTCATCAGCCCCAGCATTTT. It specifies CAWSGAHQPQHF.